This T cell receptor beta chain was retrieved from a study of chemoradiotherapy in HPV16-positive cancers. Method: immunoSEQ multiplex PCR; TCRdb's copy keeps in-frame clones and lacks some. The sample has over 14,000 clones, about three quarters seen once. General study findings and limits: In HPV16-positive patients, HPV-responsive T-cell expansion tracked better recurrence-free survival. Non-HPV-specific T cells did not expand in tumors during treatment, whereas candidate HPV-specific clones and E7-related motifs did. HPV-specific T cells were functionally defined from only a couple of HPV16-positive patients.

Per the germline V gene, CDR1 is MNHEY and CDR2 is SVGAGI. This CDR3 is 13 amino acids long. Germline trimming cut 2 bases from V and 8 bases from J; bases unmatched to any gene: 5. Details on this clone: Its antigen is currently unknown.

This TCR derives from a human donor with HPV-associated anogenital cancer. The chain uses TRBV6-5 and TRBJ1-1; 7 bases match TRBD1. This sample was gathered from a patient who underwent chemoradiotherapy. The CDR3 DNA reads as TGTGCCAGCAGTTACAGAGAGGACAGGGAAGCTTTCTTT. Translated: CASSYREDREAFF.